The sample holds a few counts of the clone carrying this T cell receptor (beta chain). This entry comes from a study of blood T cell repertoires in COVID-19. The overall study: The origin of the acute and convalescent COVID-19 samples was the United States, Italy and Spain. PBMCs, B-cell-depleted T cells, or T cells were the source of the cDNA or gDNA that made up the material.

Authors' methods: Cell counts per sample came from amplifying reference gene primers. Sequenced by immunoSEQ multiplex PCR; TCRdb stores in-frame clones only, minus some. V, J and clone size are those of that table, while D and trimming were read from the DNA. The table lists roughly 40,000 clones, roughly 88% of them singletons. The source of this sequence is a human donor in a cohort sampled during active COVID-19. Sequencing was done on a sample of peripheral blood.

DNA for the CDR3: TGTGCCAGCTCAGACCACGGACTAGCGGGAGGTGAGCAGTACTTC. It encodes CASSDHGLAGGEQYF. The chain employs TRBV18 and TRBJ2-7; 14 nucleotides agree with TRBD2. V shed 5 bases, J shed 7 bases, and the junction held 7 bases outside the gene matches. This CDR3 contains 15 residues. Germline V gene data show CDR1 as KGHSH and CDR2 as LQKENI.